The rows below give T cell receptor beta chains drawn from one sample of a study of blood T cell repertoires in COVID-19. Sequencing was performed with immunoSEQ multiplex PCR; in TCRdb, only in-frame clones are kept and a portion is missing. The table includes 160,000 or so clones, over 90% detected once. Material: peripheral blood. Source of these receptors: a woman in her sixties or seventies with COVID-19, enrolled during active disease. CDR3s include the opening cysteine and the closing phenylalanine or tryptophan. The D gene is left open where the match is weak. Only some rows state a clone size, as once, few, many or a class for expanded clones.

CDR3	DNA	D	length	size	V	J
CASSLGQNTEAFF	TGTGCCAGCAGCTTGGGACAAAACACTGAAGCTTTCTTT	.	13	.	TRBV7-6	TRBJ1-1
CASSGAGTGKTEAFF	TGTGCCAGCAGTGGGGCCGGGACAGGGAAGACTGAAGCTTTCTTT	TRBD1	15	.	TRBV11-1	TRBJ1-1
CASSWTGRGEAFF	TGTGCCAGCAGTTGGACAGGGAGGGGTGAAGCTTTCTTT	TRBD1	13	.	TRBV12-3/TRBV12-4	TRBJ1-1
CASSYGSSSYEQYF	TGTGCCAGTAGTTATGGCTCCTCTTCCTACGAGCAGTACTTC	.	14	once	TRBV19	TRBJ2-7
CASSAGLDLWTEAFF	TGCGCCAGCAGCGCCGGACTAGATTTATGGACTGAAGCTTTCTTT	.	15	.	TRBV5-1	TRBJ1-1
CSVARNYEQYF	TGCAGCGTTGCCAGGAACTACGAGCAGTACTTC	.	11	.	TRBV29-1	TRBJ2-7
CASSRSGQLLYGYTF	TGTGCCAGCAGTCGGTCGGGACAGCTACTCTATGGCTACACCTTC	TRBD1	15	.	TRBV6-5	TRBJ1-2
CSARDRSEQFF	TGCAGTGCTAGAGATCGGAGTGAGCAGTTCTTC	.	11	.	TRBV20-1	TRBJ2-1
CASSPLAAGTGELFF	TGCGCCAGCAGCCCACTAGCGGCGGGCACCGGGGAGCTGTTTTTT	TRBD2	15	.	TRBV4-1	TRBJ2-2
CASSPRRGSGGFGSPLHF	TGTGCCAGTAGTCCCCGACGGGGTTCAGGTGGATTTGGTTCACCCCTCCACTTT	.	18	.	TRBV19	TRBJ1-6
CASRGGEQPQHF	TGTGCCAGTAGGGGCGGGGAACAGCCCCAGCATTTT	.	12	.	TRBV19	TRBJ1-5
CASSLGGLYSNQPQHF	TGTGCCAGCTCCTTGGGGGGACTCTATAGCAATCAGCCCCAGCATTTT	.	16	.	TRBV18	TRBJ1-5
CASSKIPGQADQPQHF	TGTGCCAGTAGTAAGATTCCGGGACAGGCAGATCAGCCCCAGCATTTT	TRBD1	16	.	TRBV19	TRBJ1-5
CAISLTENTEAFF	TGTGCCATCAGCCTGACAGAGAACACTGAAGCTTTCTTT	.	13	.	TRBV10-3	TRBJ1-1
CASSLTGGYNSPLHF	TGTGCCAGTAGTCTGACAGGGGGCTATAATTCACCCCTCCACTTT	TRBD1	15	.	TRBV19	TRBJ1-6
CASSIGQRRDGYTF	TGTGCCAGTAGTATAGGACAGAGGAGGGACGGCTACACCTTC	.	14	.	TRBV19	TRBJ1-2
CASSLLGQGYGYTF	TGTGCCAGCAGCTTACTGGGTCAGGGGTATGGCTACACCTTC	.	14	.	TRBV7-3	TRBJ1-2
CASSLGGQLGPQHF	TGTGCCAGCAGCTTAGGGGGGCAGCTGGGTCCCCAGCATTTT	.	14	.	TRBV7-2	TRBJ1-5
CASSPADTQYF	TGTGCCAGCAGCCCAGCAGATACGCAGTATTTT	.	11	.	TRBV7-9	TRBJ2-3
CASSLGQPKGDNEQFF	TGTGCCAGCAGTTTGGGCCAGCCCAAAGGCGACAATGAGCAGTTCTTC	.	16	.	TRBV28	TRBJ2-1
CASSPPGLAGGAYEQYF	TGTGCCAGCAGCCCCCCCGGCCTAGCGGGGGGCGCCTACGAGCAGTACTTC	TRBD2	17	.	TRBV9	TRBJ2-7
CASSHRTSGGNNEQFF	TGTGCCAGCAGCCACCGGACTAGCGGGGGGAACAATGAGCAGTTCTTC	TRBD2	16	.	TRBV5-4	TRBJ2-1
CASSQTIGASYEQYF	TGTGCCAGCAGCCAAACGATAGGGGCATCCTACGAGCAGTACTTC	.	15	.	TRBV3-1/TRBV3-2	TRBJ2-7
CASSLDRANTEAFF	TGCGCCAGCAGCTTGGACAGGGCGAACACTGAAGCTTTCTTT	.	14	.	TRBV5-1	TRBJ1-1
CAWKSRATNEKLFF	TGTGCCTGGAAGAGCAGGGCAACTAATGAAAAACTGTTTTTT	.	14	.	TRBV30	TRBJ1-4
CASSQVGRGPQETQYF	TGCGCCAGCAGCCAAGTAGGGAGGGGACCCCAAGAGACCCAGTACTTC	TRBD2	16	.	TRBV4-3	TRBJ2-5
CASSQERQGRNEKLFF	TGCGCCAGCAGCCAAGAGAGACAGGGGCGAAATGAAAAACTGTTTTTT	TRBD1	16	.	TRBV4-3	TRBJ1-4
CASRDSLSSGANVLTF	TGTGCCAGCAGAGACAGTCTGAGCTCTGGGGCCAACGTCCTGACTTTC	.	16	.	TRBV25-1	TRBJ2-6
CASSQGVPGAEAFF	TGTGCCAGCAGCCAAGGGGTCCCGGGAGCTGAAGCTTTCTTT	.	14	few	TRBV3-1/TRBV3-2	TRBJ1-1
CASSITRQGTEAFF	TGTGCCAGCAGCATTACCCGGCAGGGCACTGAAGCTTTCTTT	.	14	.	TRBV7-2	TRBJ1-1
CSVGARDREIYEQYF	TGCAGCGTGGGCGCTCGGGACAGGGAGATTTACGAGCAGTACTTC	TRBD1	15	.	TRBV29-1	TRBJ2-7
CASHPGGYEQYF	TGTGCCAGCCACCCAGGAGGCTACGAGCAGTACTTC	.	12	.	TRBV2	TRBJ2-7
CASSESGGYTF	TGTGCCAGCAGTGAATCCGGGGGCTACACCTTC	.	11	.	TRBV25-1	TRBJ1-2
CASSLSPAGESGNTIYF	TGTGCCAGCAGCTTAAGCCCCGCAGGGGAGTCCGGAAACACCATATATTTT	.	17	.	TRBV7-6	TRBJ1-3
CSVRNRTLGSPLHF	TGCAGCGTTAGAAACAGGACCTTAGGTTCACCCCTCCACTTT	.	14	.	TRBV29-1	TRBJ1-6
CAISDISGNTIYF	TGTGCCATCAGTGACATCTCTGGAAACACCATATATTTT	.	13	.	TRBV10-3	TRBJ1-3
CAWELEGQSEAFF	TGTGCCTGGGAGTTAGAGGGACAGTCTGAAGCTTTCTTT	TRBD1	13	.	TRBV30	TRBJ1-1
CAITHGLAGGTGEQFF	TGTGCCATCACCCATGGACTAGCGGGGGGAACAGGTGAGCAGTTCTTC	TRBD2	16	.	TRBV10-3	TRBJ2-1
CASSDRTGDSTDTQYF	TGTGCCAGCAGTGACCGGACAGGGGACAGCACAGATACGCAGTATTTT	TRBD1	16	.	TRBV6-1	TRBJ2-3
CASSQSLGQGDTEAFF	TGTGCCAGCAGCCAAAGTCTCGGACAGGGGGACACTGAAGCTTTCTTT	TRBD1	16	.	TRBV3-1/TRBV3-2	TRBJ1-1
CASSLGLAGGYEQFF	TGTGCCAGCAGCTTAGGACTAGCGGGGGGCTATGAGCAGTTCTTC	TRBD2	15	.	TRBV7-3	TRBJ2-1
CASSEVIGDGYTF	TGTGCCAGCAGTGAAGTAATAGGGGATGGCTACACCTTC	.	13	.	TRBV6-1	TRBJ1-2
CASSTPGLAGAMGQETQYF	TGTGCCAGTAGTACCCCGGGACTAGCGGGGGCGATGGGGCAAGAGACCCAGTACTTC	TRBD2	19	.	TRBV19	TRBJ2-5
CASSTRAGADYGYTF	TGTGCCAGCAGTACCCGGGCGGGGGCGGACTATGGCTACACCTTC	.	15	.	TRBV27	TRBJ1-2
CASSSGTGVYNEQFF	TGTGCCAGCAGCTCCGGGACAGGGGTATACAATGAGCAGTTCTTC	TRBD1	15	.	TRBV11-3	TRBJ2-1
CASSLETGVVAGELFF	TGCGCCAGCAGCTTGGAAACAGGGGTGGTTGCCGGGGAGCTGTTTTTT	TRBD1	16	.	TRBV5-1	TRBJ2-2